A selection of T cell receptor beta chains follows, all from one sample in a study of CD8+ T cells in alopecia areata. Profiled with immunoSEQ multiplex PCR; TCRdb holds only in-frame clones, not every one. Here the sample spans fewer than 80,000 clones, under 75% being singletons. Here the sequenced sample was CD8+ T cells sorted from blood, taken at week 0. The receptor source for this set is a human donor with alopecia areata. The CDR3 runs from the conserved cysteine through the conserved F or W. Clone sizes are given selectively: once, few, many, or a class where the clone is expanded.

V gene | clone size | CDR3 protein
TRBV18 | few | CASSPKLAGGDEQFF
TRBV30 | - | CAWSVKLAANTGELFF
TRBV29-1 | - | CSTDREDGTEAFF
TRBV15 | - | CATSEERGNQPQHF
TRBV4-2 | - | CASSKEGGQPQHF
TRBV5-1 | few | CASSPSGQEETQYF
TRBV5-4 | few | CASSLRSWGYGYTF
TRBV19 | medium-sized | CASSRDRGSGANVLTF
TRBV7-9 | - | CASSFSPGQGSDEKLFF
TRBV7-9 | - | CASSVDPLTDTQYF
TRBV30 | once | CAWSVGQNTGELFF
TRBV2 | few | CASSDPWGGRLATNEKLFF
TRBV5-6 | once | CASSSTTSGRPTYEQYF
TRBV10-3 | - | CAINHGRENTEAFF
TRBV19 | - | CARTSYSEQFF
TRBV30 | - | CAWSTGLAETYEQYF
TRBV30 | - | CAWNTLGQPQETQYF
TRBV5-1 | - | CASSETSGVRDTQYF
TRBV4-1 | - | CASSQVMHEKLFF
TRBV27 | - | CASGRQGEQYF
TRBV4-3 | few | CASSQERAGGSYEQYF
TRBV5-1 | once | CASSPRTGMHGELFF
TRBV27 | - | CASRTLGSQETQYF
TRBV29-1 | - | CSVPGTSGSHEQFF
TRBV4-1 | - | CASSQTLAGRETQYF
TRBV7-6 | few | CASSSQENTEAFF
TRBV23-1 | - | CASSQSTSTGELFF
TRBV7-2 | few | CASTNPPGQSTDTQYF
TRBV27 | - | CASRTWTAPDTQYF
TRBV10-2 | few | CASSEFASQGEKLFF
TRBV9 | - | CASSVQTGETQYF